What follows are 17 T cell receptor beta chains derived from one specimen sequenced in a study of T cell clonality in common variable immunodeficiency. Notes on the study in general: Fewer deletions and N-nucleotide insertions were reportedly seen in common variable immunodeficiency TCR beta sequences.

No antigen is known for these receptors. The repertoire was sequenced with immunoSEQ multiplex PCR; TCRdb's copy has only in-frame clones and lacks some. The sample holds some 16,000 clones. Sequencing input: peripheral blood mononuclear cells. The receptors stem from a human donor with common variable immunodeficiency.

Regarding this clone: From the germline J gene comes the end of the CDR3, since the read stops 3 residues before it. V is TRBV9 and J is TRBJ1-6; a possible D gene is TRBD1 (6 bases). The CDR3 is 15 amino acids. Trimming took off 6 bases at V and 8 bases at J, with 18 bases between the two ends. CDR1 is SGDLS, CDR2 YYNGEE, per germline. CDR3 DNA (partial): TGTGCCAGCACCAAAGGGGGGGGGACGGATTCACCC. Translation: CASTKGGGTDSP. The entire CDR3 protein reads CASTKGGGTDSPLHF.

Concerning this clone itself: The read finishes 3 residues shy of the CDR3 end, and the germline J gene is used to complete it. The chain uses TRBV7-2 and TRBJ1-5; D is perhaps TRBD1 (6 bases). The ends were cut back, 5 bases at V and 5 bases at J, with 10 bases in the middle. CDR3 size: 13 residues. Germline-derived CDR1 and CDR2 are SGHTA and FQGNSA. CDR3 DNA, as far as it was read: TGTGCCAGCAGCCAACGGACAGATCAGCCC. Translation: CASSQRTDQP. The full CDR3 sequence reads CASSQRTDQPQHF.

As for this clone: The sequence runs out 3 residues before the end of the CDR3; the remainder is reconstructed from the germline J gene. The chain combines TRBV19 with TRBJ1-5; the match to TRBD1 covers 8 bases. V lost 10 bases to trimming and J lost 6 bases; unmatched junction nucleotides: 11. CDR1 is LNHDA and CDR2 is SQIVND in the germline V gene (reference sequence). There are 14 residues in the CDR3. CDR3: CATGQQGAGQPQHF. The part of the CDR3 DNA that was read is TGTGCCACAGGGCAGCAGGGGGCGGGTCAGCCC.

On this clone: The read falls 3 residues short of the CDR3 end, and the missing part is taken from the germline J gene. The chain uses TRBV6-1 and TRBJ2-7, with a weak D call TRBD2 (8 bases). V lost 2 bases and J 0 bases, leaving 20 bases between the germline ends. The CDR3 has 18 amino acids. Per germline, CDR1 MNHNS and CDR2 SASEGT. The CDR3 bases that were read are TGTGCCAGCAGTGAACCCGGGGGGGGCAGGGGGACCTCCTACGAG. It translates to CASSEPGGGRGTSYE. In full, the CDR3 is CASSEPGGGRGTSYEQYF.

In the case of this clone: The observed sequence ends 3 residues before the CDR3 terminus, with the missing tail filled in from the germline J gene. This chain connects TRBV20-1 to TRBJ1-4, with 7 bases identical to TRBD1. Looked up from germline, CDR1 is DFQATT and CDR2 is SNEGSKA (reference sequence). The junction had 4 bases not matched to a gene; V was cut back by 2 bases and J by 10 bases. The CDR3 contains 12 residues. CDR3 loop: CSARKRQGKLFF. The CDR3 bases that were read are TGCAGTGCTAGAAAGAGACAGGGAAAA.

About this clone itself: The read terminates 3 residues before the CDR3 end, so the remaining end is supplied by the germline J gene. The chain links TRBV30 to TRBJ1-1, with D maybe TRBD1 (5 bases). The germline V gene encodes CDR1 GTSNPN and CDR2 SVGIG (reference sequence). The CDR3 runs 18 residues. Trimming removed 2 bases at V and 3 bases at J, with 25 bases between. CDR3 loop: CAWSTPTDSFRGDTEAFF. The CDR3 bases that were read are TGTGCCTGGAGTACTCCTACCGATTCGTTCCGGGGGGACACTGAA.

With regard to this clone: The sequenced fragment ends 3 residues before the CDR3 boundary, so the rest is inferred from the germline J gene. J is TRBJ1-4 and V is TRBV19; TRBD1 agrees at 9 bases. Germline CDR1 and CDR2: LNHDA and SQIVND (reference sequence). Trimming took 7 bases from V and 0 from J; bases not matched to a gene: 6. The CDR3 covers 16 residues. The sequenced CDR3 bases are TGTGCCAGTAAACCAACAGGGGGCTCAACTAATGAAAAA. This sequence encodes CASKPTGGSTNEK. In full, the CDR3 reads CASKPTGGSTNEKLFF.

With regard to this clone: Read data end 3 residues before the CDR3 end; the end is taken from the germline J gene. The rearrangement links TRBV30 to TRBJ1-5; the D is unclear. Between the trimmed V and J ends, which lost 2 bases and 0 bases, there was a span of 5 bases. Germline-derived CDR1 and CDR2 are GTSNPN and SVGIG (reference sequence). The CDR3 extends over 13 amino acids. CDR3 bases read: TGTGCCTGGAGTTACAGTAGCAATCAGCCC. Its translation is CAWSYSSNQP. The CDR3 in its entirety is CAWSYSSNQPQHF.

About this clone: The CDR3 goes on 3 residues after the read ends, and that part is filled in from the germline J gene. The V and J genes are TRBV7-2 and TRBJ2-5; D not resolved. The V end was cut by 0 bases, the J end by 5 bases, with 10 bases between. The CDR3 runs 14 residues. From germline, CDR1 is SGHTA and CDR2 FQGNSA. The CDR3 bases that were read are TGTGCCAGCAGCTTAGCAGGGCAGCTGGAGACC. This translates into CASSLAGQLET. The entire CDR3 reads CASSLAGQLETQYF.

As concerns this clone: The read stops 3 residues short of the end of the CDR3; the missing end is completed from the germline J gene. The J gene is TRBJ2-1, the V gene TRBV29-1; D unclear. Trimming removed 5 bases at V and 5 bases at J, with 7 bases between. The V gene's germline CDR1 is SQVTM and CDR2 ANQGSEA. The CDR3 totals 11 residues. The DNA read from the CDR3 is TGCAGCGTTAAGCAGGACAATGAG. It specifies CSVKQDNE. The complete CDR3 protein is CSVKQDNEQFF.

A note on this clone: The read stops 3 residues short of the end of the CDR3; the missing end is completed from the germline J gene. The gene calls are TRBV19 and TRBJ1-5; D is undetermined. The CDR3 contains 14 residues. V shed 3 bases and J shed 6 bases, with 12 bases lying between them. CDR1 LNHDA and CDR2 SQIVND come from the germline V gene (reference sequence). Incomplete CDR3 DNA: TGTGCCAGTAGTATCGGCAGCGCCGGTCAGCCC. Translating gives CASSIGSAGQP. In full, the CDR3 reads CASSIGSAGQPQHF. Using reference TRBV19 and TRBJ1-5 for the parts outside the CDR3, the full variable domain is DGGITQSPKYLFRKEGQNVTLSCEQNLNHDAMYWYRQDPGQGLRLIYYSQIVNDFQKGDIAEGYSVSREKKESFPLTVTSAQKNPTAFYLCASSIGSAGQPQHFGDGTRLSIL.

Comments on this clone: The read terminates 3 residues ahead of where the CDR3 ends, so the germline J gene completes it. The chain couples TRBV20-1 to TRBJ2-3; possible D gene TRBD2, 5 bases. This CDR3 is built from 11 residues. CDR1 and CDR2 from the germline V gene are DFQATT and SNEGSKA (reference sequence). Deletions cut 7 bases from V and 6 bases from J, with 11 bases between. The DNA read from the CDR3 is TGCAGTGGCGCGGACTTTGATACG. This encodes CSGADFDT. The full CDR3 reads CSGADFDTQYF.

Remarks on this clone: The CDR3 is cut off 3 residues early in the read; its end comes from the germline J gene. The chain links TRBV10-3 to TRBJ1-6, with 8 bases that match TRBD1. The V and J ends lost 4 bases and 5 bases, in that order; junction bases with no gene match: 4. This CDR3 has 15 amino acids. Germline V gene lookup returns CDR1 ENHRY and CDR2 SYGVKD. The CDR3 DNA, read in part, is TGTGCCATCAGTGGAGGACAGGGTAATAATTCACCC. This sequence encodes CAISGGQGNNSP. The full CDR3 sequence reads CAISGGQGNNSPLHF.

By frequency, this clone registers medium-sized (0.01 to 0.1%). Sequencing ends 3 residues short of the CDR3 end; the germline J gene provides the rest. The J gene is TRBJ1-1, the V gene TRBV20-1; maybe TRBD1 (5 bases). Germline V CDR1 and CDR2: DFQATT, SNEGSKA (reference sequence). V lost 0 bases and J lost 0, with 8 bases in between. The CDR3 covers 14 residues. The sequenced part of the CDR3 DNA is TGCAGTGCTAGAGAAGAGGGGATGAACACTGAA. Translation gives CSAREEGMNTE. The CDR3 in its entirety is CSAREEGMNTEAFF.

The covered CDR3 bases are TGTGCCAGCAGGCGAACTGGAAACACC. This gives the protein CASRRTGNT. The whole CDR3 protein reads CASRRTGNTIYF. This chain uses TRBV7-9 with TRBJ1-3; no reliable D call. From the germline J gene comes the end of the CDR3, since the read stops 3 residues before it. V gave up 6 bases and J gave up 2 bases, with 5 bases separating them. Germline lookup yields CDR1 SEHNR and CDR2 FQNEAQ (reference sequence). CDR3 length equals 12 residues.

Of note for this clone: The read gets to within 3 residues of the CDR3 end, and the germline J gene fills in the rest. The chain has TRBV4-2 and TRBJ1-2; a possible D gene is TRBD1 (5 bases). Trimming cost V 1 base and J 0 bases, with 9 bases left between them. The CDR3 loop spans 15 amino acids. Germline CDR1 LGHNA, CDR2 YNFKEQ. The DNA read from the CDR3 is TGTGCCAGCAGCCAAGGCCCAGGGTCTAACTATGGC. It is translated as CASSQGPGSNYG. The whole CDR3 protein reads CASSQGPGSNYGYTF.

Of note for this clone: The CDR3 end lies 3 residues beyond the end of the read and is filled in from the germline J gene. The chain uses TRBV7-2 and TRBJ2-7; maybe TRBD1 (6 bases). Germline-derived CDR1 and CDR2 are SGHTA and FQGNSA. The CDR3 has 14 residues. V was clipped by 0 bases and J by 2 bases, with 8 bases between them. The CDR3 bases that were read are TGTGCCAGCAGCTTAGCGGGGGACACCTACGAG. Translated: CASSLAGDTYE. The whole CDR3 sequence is CASSLAGDTYEQYF.